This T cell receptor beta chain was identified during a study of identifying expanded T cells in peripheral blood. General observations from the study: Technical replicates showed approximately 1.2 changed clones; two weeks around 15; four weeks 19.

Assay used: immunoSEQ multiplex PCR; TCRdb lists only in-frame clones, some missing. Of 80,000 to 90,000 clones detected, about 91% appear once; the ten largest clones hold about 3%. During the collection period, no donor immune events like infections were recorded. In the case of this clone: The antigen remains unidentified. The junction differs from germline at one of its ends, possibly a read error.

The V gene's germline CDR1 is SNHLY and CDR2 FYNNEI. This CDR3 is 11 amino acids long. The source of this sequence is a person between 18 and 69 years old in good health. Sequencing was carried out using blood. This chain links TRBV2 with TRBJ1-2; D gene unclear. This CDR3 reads CASSDLAVVSF. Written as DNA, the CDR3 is TGTGCCAGCAGTGATTTGGCAGTAGTCTCCTTC.